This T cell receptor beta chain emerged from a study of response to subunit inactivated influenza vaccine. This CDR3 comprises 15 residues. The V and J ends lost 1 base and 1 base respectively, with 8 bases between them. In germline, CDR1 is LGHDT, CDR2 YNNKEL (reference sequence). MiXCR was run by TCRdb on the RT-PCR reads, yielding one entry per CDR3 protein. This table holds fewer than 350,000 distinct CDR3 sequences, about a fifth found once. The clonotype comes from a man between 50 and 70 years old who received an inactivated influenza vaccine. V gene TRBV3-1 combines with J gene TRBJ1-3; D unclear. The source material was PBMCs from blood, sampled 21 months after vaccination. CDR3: CASSQAAESGNTIYF. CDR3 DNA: TGTGCCAGCAGCCAAGCAGCCGAGTCTGGAAACACCATATATTTT.